This passage covers 13 T cell receptor beta chains from one sample sequenced in a study of T cell responses to AZD1222 COVID-19 vaccine. The repertoire was sequenced with immunoSEQ multiplex PCR; TCRdb's copy has only in-frame clones and lacks some. The sample lists 60,000 to 75,000 clones, over 75% occurring once. The sequences come from peripheral blood, collected on day 0 of AZD1222 vaccination. These receptors all come from an adult in good health.

V and J are TRBV4-1 and TRBJ2-6; D is ambiguous. Trimming pared 0 bases from V and 5 bases from J, leaving 8 bases between. This CDR3 contains 15 residues. Germline V gene lookup returns CDR1 MGHRA and CDR2 YSYEKL. The CDR3, as DNA: TGCGCCAGCAGCCAAGACACCACCTGGGCCAACGTCCTGACTTTC. It translates to CASSQDTTWANVLTF.

This clone has just one count. This rearrangement joins TRBV30 to TRBJ1-2, with D unresolved. The length of the CDR3 is 13 residues. Germline CDR1 reads GTSNPN; CDR2 reads SVGIG (reference sequence). The ends were cut back, 1 base at V and 2 bases at J, with 8 bases in the middle. In DNA, the CDR3 is TGTGCCTGGAGTGGGAGTGGGAACTATGGCTACACCTTC. Translation: CAWSGSGNYGYTF.

The count of this clone is one. The CDR3 bases are TGTGCCAGCAGTTCGGGCAGGGGGGATGGCTACACCTTC. Encoded protein: CASSSGRGDGYTF. This rearrangement joins TRBV12-3 or TRBV12-4 to TRBJ1-2, with 7 bases lining up with TRBD1. This CDR3 is built from 13 residues. V gave up 4 bases and J gave up 6 bases; unmatched junction bases: 5.

The V call is TRBV5-1, the J call TRBJ2-7; no definite D call. This CDR3 spans 13 amino acids. CDR1 is SGHRS, CDR2 YFSETQ, per germline. The ends were cut back, 3 bases at V and 4 bases at J, with 11 bases in the middle. The CDR3 DNA sequence: TGCGCCAGCAGCTGGCAACCCACGTACGAGCAGTACTTC. Translation gives CASSWQPTYEQYF.

This clone was recorded once. The chain has TRBV5-1 and TRBJ2-1, with D tentatively TRBD2 (6 bases). There are 16 residues in the CDR3. The germline V gene encodes CDR1 SGHRS and CDR2 YFSETQ. Trimming shortened V by 4 bases and J by 4 bases, and 18 bases separated the two germline ends. CDR3: CASSQAPGELYNEQFF. CDR3 in DNA: TGCGCCAGCAGCCAGGCCCCGGGGGAGCTATACAATGAGCAGTTCTTC.

The chain joins TRBV9 to TRBJ1-2; no clear D. Germline V gene lookup returns CDR1 SGDLS and CDR2 YYNGEE. The CDR3 runs to 14 residues. With 0 bases removed from V and 8 bases from J, the gap between germline ends came to 14 bases. As DNA, the CDR3 is TGTGCCAGCAGCGTAGCCGCGGAGCCCATAGGCTACACCTTC. Translated: CASSVAAEPIGYTF.

This chain joins TRBV4-1 and TRBJ1-1, with D possibly TRBD1 on 5 matching bases. Trimming left V 3 bases short and J 2 bases short, with 10 bases between. The length of the CDR3 is 14 residues. CDR1 and CDR2 from the germline V gene are MGHRA and YSYEKL. In DNA, the CDR3 is TGCGCCAGCAGCCAGGGTTGGACAAACACTGAAGCTTTCTTT. This translates into CASSQGWTNTEAFF.

The J gene is TRBJ1-2, the V gene TRBV20-1; D is perhaps TRBD1 (5 bases). V was clipped by 6 bases and J by 10 bases, with 12 bases between them. The CDR3 length is 10 residues. Per the germline V gene, CDR1 is DFQATT and CDR2 is SNEGSKA (reference sequence). The CDR3 sequence: CSALREYYTF. The CDR3 nucleotides are TGCAGTGCCCTCAGGGAGTACTACACCTTC.

The V gene is TRBV14, the J gene TRBJ1-6; 8 positions match TRBD1. Germline lookup yields CDR1 SGHDN and CDR2 FVKESK. The CDR3 spans 15 residues. The V and J ends lost 0 bases and 11 bases, in that order; junction bases with no gene match: 6. The CDR3 DNA follows: TGTGCCAGCAGCCAAGACCCGACAGGGGTTGCACCCCTCCACTTT. This gives the protein CASSQDPTGVAPLHF. The full variable domain, rest sourced from reference TRBV14 and TRBJ1-6, is EAGVTQFPSHSVIEKGQTVTLRCDPISGHDNLYWYRRVMGKEIKFLLHFVKESKQDESGMPNNRFLAERTGGTYSTLKVQPAELEDSGVYFCASSQDPTGVAPLHFGNGTRLTVT.

The chain uses TRBV29-1 and TRBJ1-3; 9 nucleotides match TRBD1. V trimming: 5 bases; J trimming: 4 bases; junction bases outside the gene matches: 9. The CDR3 is 15 amino acids. Germline CDR1 and CDR2: SQVTM and ANQGSEA. In nucleotides, the CDR3 is TGCAGCGTTCAGAGACAGGGGGTTTCGGGAAACACCATATATTTT. Amino acids: CSVQRQGVSGNTIYF.

The rearrangement joins TRBV7-9 to TRBJ1-2, with 7 bases identical to TRBD1. The CDR3 runs 12 residues. Germline V gene data show CDR1 as SEHNR and CDR2 as FQNEAQ (reference sequence). The J segment lost 9 bases and the V segment lost 5 bases, leaving 6 bases of the junction unmatched. The CDR3 reads CASSGTVHSYTF. The CDR3 DNA follows: TGTGCCAGCAGCGGGACAGTTCATAGCTACACCTTC.

This clone showed up just once. CDR3 bases: TGTGCCAGCAGCCCCGTTGAGGGGGCGAAAGCTTTCTTT. This sequence encodes CASSPVEGAKAFF. V and J are TRBV9 and TRBJ1-1, with 7 bases aligning to TRBD1. J was trimmed by 9 bases and V by 4 bases; bases with no gene match: 9. This CDR3 is 13 amino acids long. Per the germline V gene, CDR1 is SGDLS and CDR2 is YYNGEE.

V and J are TRBV5-1 and TRBJ2-1; D not resolved. Germline CDR1 reads SGHRS; CDR2 reads YFSETQ. Trimming removed 4 bases from V and 6 bases from J, with 5 bases in between. The CDR3 is 11 amino acids. The CDR3 here is CASSNSNEQFF. In DNA form, the CDR3 reads TGCGCCAGCAGCAATAGCAATGAGCAGTTCTTC.